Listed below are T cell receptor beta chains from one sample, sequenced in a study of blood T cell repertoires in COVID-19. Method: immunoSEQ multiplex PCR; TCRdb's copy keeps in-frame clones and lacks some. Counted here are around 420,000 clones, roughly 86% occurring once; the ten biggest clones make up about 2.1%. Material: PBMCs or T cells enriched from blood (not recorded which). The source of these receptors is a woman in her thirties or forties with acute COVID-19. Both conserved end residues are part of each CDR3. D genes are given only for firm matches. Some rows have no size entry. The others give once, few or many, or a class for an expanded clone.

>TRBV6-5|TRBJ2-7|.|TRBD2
CASSLLAGRYEQYF
TGTGCCAGCAGTTTACTAGCGGGGCGTTACGAGCAGTACTTC
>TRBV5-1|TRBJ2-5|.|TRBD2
CASSLATGGIETQYF
TGCGCCAGCAGCTTGGCCACGGGGGGTATTGAGACCCAGTACTTC
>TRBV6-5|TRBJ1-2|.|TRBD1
CASSSNDRGSYGYTF
TGTGCCAGCAGTTCCAATGACAGGGGCTCATATGGCTACACCTTC
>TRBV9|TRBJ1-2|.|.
CASSATQGANYGYTF
TGTGCCAGCAGCGCCACACAGGGAGCTAACTATGGCTACACCTTC
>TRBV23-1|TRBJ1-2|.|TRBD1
CASSQSKGANNYGYTF
TGCGCCAGCAGTCAATCAAAGGGGGCTAACAACTATGGCTACACCTTC
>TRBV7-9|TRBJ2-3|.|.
CASSLSTGRQYF
TGTGCCAGCAGCTTATCTACAGGGAGGCAGTATTTT
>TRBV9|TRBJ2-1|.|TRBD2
CASSPSGGYNEQFF
TGTGCCAGCAGCCCCAGCGGGGGCTACAATGAGCAGTTCTTC
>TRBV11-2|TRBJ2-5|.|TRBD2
CASRSSGPETQYF
TGTGCCAGCAGGTCTAGCGGGCCAGAGACCCAGTACTTC
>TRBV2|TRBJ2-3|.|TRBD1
CASSVGQGPDTQYF
TGTGCCAGCAGTGTGGGACAGGGGCCAGATACGCAGTATTTT
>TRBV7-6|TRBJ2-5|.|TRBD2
CASSSIVGASGGASTQYF
TGTGCCAGCAGCTCCATAGTTGGGGCTAGCGGGGGGGCTAGTACCCAGTACTTC
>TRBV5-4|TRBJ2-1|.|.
CASSLIPGSYNEQFF
TGTGCCAGCAGCTTGATTCCAGGTTCCTACAATGAGCAGTTCTTC
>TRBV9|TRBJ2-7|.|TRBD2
CASSPTSGGEQYF
TGTGCCAGCAGCCCCACTAGCGGGGGCGAGCAGTACTTC
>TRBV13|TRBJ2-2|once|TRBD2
CASSRGTSGGASHGELFF
TGTGCCAGCAGCCGAGGGACTAGCGGGGGGGCGTCTCACGGGGAGCTGTTTTTT
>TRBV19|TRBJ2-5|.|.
CASSANRETQYF
TGTGCCAGTAGCGCTAACCGGGAGACCCAGTACTTC
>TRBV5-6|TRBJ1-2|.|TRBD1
CASSSGTGYYGYTF
TGTGCCAGCAGCTCAGGGACAGGGTACTATGGCTACACCTTC
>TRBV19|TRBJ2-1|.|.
CASSIRIQGYNEQFF
TGTGCCAGTAGTATACGCATACAGGGATACAATGAGCAGTTCTTC
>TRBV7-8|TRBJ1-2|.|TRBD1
CASSLDRGHRYGYTF
TGTGCCAGCAGCTTAGACAGGGGGCATCGGTATGGCTACACCTTC
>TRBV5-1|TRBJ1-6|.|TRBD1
CASSSSTGGFSPLHF
TGCGCCAGCAGCAGTTCAACAGGGGGCTTTTCACCCCTCCACTTT
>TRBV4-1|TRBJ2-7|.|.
CASSRPGGQGYEQYF
TGCGCCAGCAGCCGACCAGGGGGGCAGGGCTACGAGCAGTACTTC
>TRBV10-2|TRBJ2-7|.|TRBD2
CASSDPRGGRYEQYF
TGCGCCAGCAGTGACCCCCGGGGGGGACGCTACGAGCAGTACTTC
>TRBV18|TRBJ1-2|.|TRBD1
CASSPEGQGYGYTF
TGTGCCAGCTCACCAGAGGGACAGGGGTACGGCTACACCTTC
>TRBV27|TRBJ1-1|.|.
CASSLFQGWTEAFF
TGTGCCAGCAGTTTGTTTCAGGGATGGACTGAAGCTTTCTTT
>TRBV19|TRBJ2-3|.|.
CASSSGGLTKTPTDTQYF
TGTGCCAGTAGTTCAGGCGGGCTTACTAAAACCCCCACAGATACGCAGTATTTT
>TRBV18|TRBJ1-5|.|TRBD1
CASSPLTGSQPQHF
TGTGCCAGCTCACCATTGACAGGGTCTCAGCCCCAGCATTTT
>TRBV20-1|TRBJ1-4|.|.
CSANDINEKLFF
TGCAGTGCTAATGACATCAATGAAAAACTGTTTTTT
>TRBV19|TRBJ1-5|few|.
CASSMSDQPQHF
TGTGCCAGTAGTATGAGTGATCAGCCCCAGCATTTT
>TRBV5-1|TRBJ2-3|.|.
CASSLQANTDTQYF
TGCGCCAGCAGCCTACAGGCGAACACAGATACGCAGTATTTT
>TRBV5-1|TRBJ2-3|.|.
CASSKEGDTQYF
TGCGCCAGCAGCAAGGAGGGAGATACGCAGTATTTT
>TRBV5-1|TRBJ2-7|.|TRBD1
CASKGQGASSYEQYF
TGCGCCAGCAAAGGACAGGGGGCAAGCTCCTACGAGCAGTACTTC
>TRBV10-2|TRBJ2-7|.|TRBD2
CASSNTRLAGEPYEQYF
TGCGCCAGCAGCAACACAAGACTAGCGGGGGAACCTTACGAGCAGTACTTC
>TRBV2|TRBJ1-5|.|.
CASSTGGDQPQHF
TGTGCCAGCAGTACGGGAGGGGACCAGCCCCAGCATTTT
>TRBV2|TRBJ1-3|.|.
CASTRGSGNTIYF
TGTGCCAGCACCAGGGGATCTGGAAACACCATATATTTT
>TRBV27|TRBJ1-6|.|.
CASSKVEPSYNSPLHF
TGTGCCAGCAGTAAGGTGGAGCCCTCCTATAATTCACCCCTCCACTTT
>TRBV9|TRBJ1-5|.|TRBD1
CASSGNRGGDPQHF
TGTGCCAGCAGCGGAAACAGGGGGGGAGACCCCCAGCATTTT
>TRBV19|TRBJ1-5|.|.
CASSIGDQPQHF
TGTGCCAGTAGTATAGGAGATCAGCCCCAGCATTTT
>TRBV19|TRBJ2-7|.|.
CASSTGARGEQYF
TGTGCCAGTAGTACGGGAGCCCGGGGAGAGCAGTACTTC
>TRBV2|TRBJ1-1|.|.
CASSDRGSVAFF
TGTGCCAGCAGTGATCGGGGATCCGTAGCTTTCTTT
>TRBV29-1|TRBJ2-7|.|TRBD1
CSARQGLHEQYF
TGCAGCGCACGACAGGGGTTACACGAGCAGTACTTC
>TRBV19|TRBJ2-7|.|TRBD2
CASSIVGTSGYEQYF
TGTGCCAGTAGTATTGTCGGGACTAGCGGCTACGAGCAGTACTTC
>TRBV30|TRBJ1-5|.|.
CAWSGGRNQPQHF
TGTGCCTGGAGTGGCGGGAGGAATCAGCCCCAGCATTTT
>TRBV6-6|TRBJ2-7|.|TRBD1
CASSLHGTVYEQYF
TGTGCCAGCAGTCTTCACGGGACAGTTTACGAGCAGTACTTC
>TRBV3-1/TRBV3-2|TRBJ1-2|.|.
CASSQDWGVYTF
TGTGCCAGCAGCCAAGATTGGGGGGTTTACACCTTC
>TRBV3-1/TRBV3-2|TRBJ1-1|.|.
CASRGGGTEAFF
TGTGCCAGCAGAGGGGGGGGGACTGAAGCTTTCTTT
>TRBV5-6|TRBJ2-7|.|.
CASSLTGTYEQYF
TGTGCCAGCAGCTTGACGGGAACCTACGAGCAGTACTTC
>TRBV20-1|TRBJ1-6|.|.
CSASAVRDNSPLHF
TGCAGTGCTAGTGCCGTCCGGGATAATTCACCCCTCCACTTT